These 10 T cell receptor beta chains share one sample of origin, sequenced in a study of cytomegalovirus exposure and HLA in healthy donors. PCR used 60 Vbeta primers and 13 Jbeta primers. Here immunoSEQ multiplex PCR was the method, and the copy in TCRdb shows in-frame clones only, minus some. The table lists 100,000 to 150,000 clones. Sequences were obtained from PBMCs. These receptors all stem from a man younger than 35 in good health and CMV-seronegative.

CDR3 residues: CASSVDPPSGVYNEQFF. The CDR3 region has the DNA TGTGCCAGCAGCGTAGACCCCCCTAGCGGGGTATACAATGAGCAGTTCTTC. The chain has TRBV9 and TRBJ2-1; 9 nucleotides line up with TRBD2. The germline CDR1 and CDR2 sequences are SGDLS and YYNGEE. Germline trimming cut 0 bases from V and 4 bases from J; bases unmatched to any gene: 8. CDR3 length: 17 residues.

V usage is TRBV27 and J usage is TRBJ2-1; 9 nucleotides align to TRBD1. The CDR3 is 15 amino acids. The trim removed 6 bases at V and 4 bases at J, leaving 7 bases unmatched. Looked up from germline, CDR1 is MNHEY and CDR2 is SMNVEV (reference sequence). The CDR3 DNA sequence: TGTGCCAGCAGCCTCCGGGACAGGGCTTACAATGAGCAGTTCTTC. It translates to CASSLRDRAYNEQFF.

The chain is built from TRBV9 and TRBJ2-3; 7 bases are shared with TRBD2. Per germline, CDR1 SGDLS and CDR2 YYNGEE. The CDR3 runs 17 residues. V lost 1 base, J lost 2 bases, and 10 bases stayed unmatched. CDR3 residues: CASSVLGRAHYTDTQYF. CDR3 bases: TGTGCCAGCAGCGTATTAGGGAGGGCCCATTACACAGATACGCAGTATTTT.

The chain uses TRBV19 and TRBJ1-3, with a possible D match to TRBD1 (5 bases). Germline V gene lookup returns CDR1 LNHDA and CDR2 SQIVND (reference sequence). This CDR3 comprises 18 residues. Trimming took 7 bases from V and 0 from J, leaving 22 bases between them. The CDR3 spells CASTPFVSRVVSGNTIYF. The CDR3 coding sequence is TGTGCCAGTACCCCTTTTGTCTCCAGGGTGGTCTCTGGAAACACCATATATTTT.

The chain's CDR3 is CASSPGGLAEQYF. CDR3 sequence (DNA): TGTGCCAGCAGCCCAGGAGGCCTGGCCGAGCAGTACTTC. The chain combines TRBV25-1 with TRBJ2-7; TRBD2 might be the D (5 bases). Germline loops: CDR1 MGHDK, CDR2 SYGVNS. V lost 6 bases and J lost 6, with 15 bases in between. This CDR3 spans 13 amino acids.

The chain carries TRBV18 and TRBJ1-1; unclear D gene. CDR1 KGHSH and CDR2 LQKENI come from the germline V gene. The germline V and J ends were trimmed by 1 base and 5 bases, with 17 bases remaining between them. The length of the CDR3 is 16 residues. DNA of the CDR3: TGTGCCAGCTCACCACTAGCGGGCCGGGAAGGGACTGAAGCTTTCTTT. Its protein is CASSPLAGREGTEAFF.

The chain has TRBV2 and TRBJ2-1, with 7 bases aligning to TRBD2. The CDR3 totals 15 residues. CDR1 is SNHLY, CDR2 FYNNEI, per germline. Germline trimming cut 7 bases from V and 0 bases from J; bases unmatched to any gene: 6. The CDR3 sequence: CASILSGTSYNEQFF. The DNA of the CDR3 is TGTGCCAGCATCCTGAGCGGGACCTCCTACAATGAGCAGTTCTTC.

J is TRBJ1-5 and V is TRBV7-9, with TRBD1 matching over 9 bases. The CDR3 runs to 14 residues. Germline CDR1 and CDR2: SEHNR and FQNEAQ (reference sequence). Trimming removed 4 bases from V and 7 bases from J; junction bases left unmatched: 5. The DNA of the CDR3 is TGTGCCAGCAGCTCTGGGACAGGGAAACAGCCCCAGCATTTT. Residues: CASSSGTGKQPQHF.

This chain uses TRBV29-1 with TRBJ2-5; TRBD1 is a possible D gene (7 bases). V dropped 4 bases and J dropped 4 bases, with 13 bases sitting between them. CDR1 is SQVTM and CDR2 is ANQGSEA in the germline V gene. There are 13 residues in the CDR3. The CDR3: CSVARQGGETQYF. In DNA, the CDR3 is TGCAGCGTTGCCCGACAGGGAGGAGAGACCCAGTACTTC.

This sequence joins TRBV19 and TRBJ1-6; no reliable D call. Trimming left V 2 bases short and J 6 bases short, with 8 bases between. Germline loops: CDR1 LNHDA, CDR2 SQIVND (reference sequence). CDR3 length equals 14 residues. CDR3: CASSIRGGNSPLHF. The CDR3 DNA sequence: TGTGCCAGTAGTATACGAGGAGGTAATTCACCCCTCCACTTT.